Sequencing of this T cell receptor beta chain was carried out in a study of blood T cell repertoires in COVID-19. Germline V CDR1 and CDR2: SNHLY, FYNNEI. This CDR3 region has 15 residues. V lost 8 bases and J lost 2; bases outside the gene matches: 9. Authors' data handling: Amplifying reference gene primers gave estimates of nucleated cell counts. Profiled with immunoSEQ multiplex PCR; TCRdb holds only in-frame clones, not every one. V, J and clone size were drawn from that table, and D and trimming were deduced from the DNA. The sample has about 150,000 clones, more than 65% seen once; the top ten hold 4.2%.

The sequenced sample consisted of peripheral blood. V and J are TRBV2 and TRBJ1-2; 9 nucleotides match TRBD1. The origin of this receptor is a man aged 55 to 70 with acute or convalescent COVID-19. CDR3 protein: CASARPTGGNYGYTF. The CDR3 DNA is TGTGCCAGCGCTAGACCCACAGGGGGCAACTATGGCTACACCTTC.